The T cell receptor beta chain described here comes from a study of T-cell reconstitution after alpha-beta-depleted transplantation in children. The TCRbeta library incorporated unique molecular identifiers. TCRdb itself ran the PCR reads through MiXCR, one entry per CDR3 protein. The sample holds 90,000 to 120,000 distinct CDR3 sequences; roughly 6.1% are singletons and the top ten take 20% to 25%. The CDR3 runs 16 residues. Study-wide results and limits: In patients about two months after transplant, alpha-beta T cells reportedly arose from several hundred expanded graft clones. The high TCRbeta diversity at day 60 in some patients came from surviving recipient T cells and thymic progenitors. Newly produced T cells mostly provided counts and TCRbeta diversity after one year, as hyperexpanded clones declined.

This clonotype was recorded at least ten times. Its antigen is still unknown. The source is a male patient aged 2-9 years who had a stem cell transplant for acute lymphoblastic leukemia, so the T cells may come from the graft donor. The chain joins TRBV21-1 to TRBJ1-1; TRBD1, the D gene given by the table, was not confirmed from the DNA. TRBV21-1 is a documented pseudogene. The sample in question was PBMCs, mostly from graft donor cells, obtained 360 days after TCRalphabeta/CD19-depleted stem cell transplant. Here the CDR3 reads CASSKGGQGKNTEAFF. CDR3 DNA: TGTGCCAGCAGCAAGGGTGGACAGGGTAAGAACACTGAAGCTTTCTTT.